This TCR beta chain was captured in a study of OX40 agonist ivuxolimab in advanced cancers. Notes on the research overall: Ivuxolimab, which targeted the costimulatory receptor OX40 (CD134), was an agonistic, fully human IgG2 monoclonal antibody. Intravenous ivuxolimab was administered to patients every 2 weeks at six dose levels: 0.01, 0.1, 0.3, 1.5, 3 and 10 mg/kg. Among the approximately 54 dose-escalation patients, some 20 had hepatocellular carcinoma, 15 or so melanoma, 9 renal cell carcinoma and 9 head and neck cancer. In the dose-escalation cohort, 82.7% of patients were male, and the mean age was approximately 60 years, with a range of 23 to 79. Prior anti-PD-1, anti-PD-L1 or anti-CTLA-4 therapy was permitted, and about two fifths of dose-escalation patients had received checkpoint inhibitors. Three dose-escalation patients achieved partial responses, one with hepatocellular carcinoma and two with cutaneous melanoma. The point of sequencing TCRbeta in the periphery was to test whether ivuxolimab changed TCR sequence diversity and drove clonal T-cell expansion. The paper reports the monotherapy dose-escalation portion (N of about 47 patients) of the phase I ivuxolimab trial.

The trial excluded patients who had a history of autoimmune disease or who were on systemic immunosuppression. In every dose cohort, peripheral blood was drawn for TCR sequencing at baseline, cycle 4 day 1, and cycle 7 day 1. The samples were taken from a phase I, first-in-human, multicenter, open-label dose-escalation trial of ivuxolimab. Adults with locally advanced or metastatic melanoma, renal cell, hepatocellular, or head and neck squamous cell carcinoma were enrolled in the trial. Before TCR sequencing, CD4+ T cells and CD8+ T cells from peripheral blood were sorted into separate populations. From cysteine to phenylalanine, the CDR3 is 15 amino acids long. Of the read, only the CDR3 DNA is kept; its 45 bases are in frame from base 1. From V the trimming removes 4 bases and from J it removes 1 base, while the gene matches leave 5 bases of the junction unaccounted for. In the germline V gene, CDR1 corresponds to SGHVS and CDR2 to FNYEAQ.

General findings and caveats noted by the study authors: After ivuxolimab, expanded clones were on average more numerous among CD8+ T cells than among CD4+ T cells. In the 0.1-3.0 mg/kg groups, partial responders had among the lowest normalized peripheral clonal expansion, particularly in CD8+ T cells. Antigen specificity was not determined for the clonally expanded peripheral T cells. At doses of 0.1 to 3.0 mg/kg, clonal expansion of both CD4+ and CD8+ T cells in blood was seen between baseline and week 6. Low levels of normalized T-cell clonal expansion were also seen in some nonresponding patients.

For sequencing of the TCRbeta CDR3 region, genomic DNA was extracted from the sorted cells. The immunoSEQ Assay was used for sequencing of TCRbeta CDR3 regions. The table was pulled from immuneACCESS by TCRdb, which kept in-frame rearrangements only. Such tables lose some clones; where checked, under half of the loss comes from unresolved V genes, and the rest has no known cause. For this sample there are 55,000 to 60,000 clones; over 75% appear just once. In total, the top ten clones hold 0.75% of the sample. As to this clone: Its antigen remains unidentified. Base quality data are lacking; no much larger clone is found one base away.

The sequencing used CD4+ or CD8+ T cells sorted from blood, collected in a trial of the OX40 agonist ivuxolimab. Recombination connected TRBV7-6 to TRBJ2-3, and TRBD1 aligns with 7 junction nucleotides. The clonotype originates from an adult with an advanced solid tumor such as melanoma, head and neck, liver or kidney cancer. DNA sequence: TGTGCCAGCAGCTCAGGGGGTGGGGGCACAGATACGCAGTATTTT. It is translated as CASSSGGGGTDTQYF.